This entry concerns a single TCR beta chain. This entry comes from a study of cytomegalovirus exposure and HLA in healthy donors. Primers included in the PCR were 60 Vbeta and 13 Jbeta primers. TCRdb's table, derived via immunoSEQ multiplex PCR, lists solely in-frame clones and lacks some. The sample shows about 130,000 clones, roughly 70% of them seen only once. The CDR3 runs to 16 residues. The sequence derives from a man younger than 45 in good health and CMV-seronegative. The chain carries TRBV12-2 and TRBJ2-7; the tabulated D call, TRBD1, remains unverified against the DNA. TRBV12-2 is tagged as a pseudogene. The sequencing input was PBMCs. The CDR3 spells CASRFVLGWTDYEQYF. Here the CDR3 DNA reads TGTGCAAGTCGCTTCGTCCTCGGGTGGACAGACTACGAGCAGTACTTC.